A selection of T cell receptor beta chains follows, all from one sample in a study of CD8+CD57+ T cells in acquired aplastic anemia. TCRdb re-analysed the reads in MiXCR, keeping a single row per CDR3 protein. The sample includes roughly 200,000 distinct CDR3 sequences, around 60% of them seen just once. Specimen: sorted CD4+, CD8+, or CD8+CD57+ T cells (not recorded which) from PBMCs. The receptors derive from a human donor with aplastic anemia. CDR3s include the opening cysteine and the closing phenylalanine or tryptophan. D genes are given only for firm matches. Not all rows give a size; the values are once, few, many and, for expanded clones, a class.

d_call: -
cdr3_length: 12
j_call: TRBJ1-5
clone_size: -
v_call: TRBV7-9
cdr3_nt: TGTGCCAGCGCGAGGGAAGATCAGCCCCAGCATTTT
cdr3_aa: CASAREDQPQHF

d_call: -
cdr3_length: 15
j_call: TRBJ2-1
clone_size: -
v_call: TRBV7-3
cdr3_nt: TGTGCCAGCAGCTTGACCGGACCCAACGGGGATGAGCAGTTCTTC
cdr3_aa: CASSLTGPNGDEQFF

d_call: TRBD2
cdr3_length: 15
j_call: TRBJ2-3
clone_size: -
v_call: TRBV20-1
cdr3_nt: TGCAGTGCTAGAGATCTGGGACTAGCGATAGATACGCAGTATTTT
cdr3_aa: CSARDLGLAIDTQYF

d_call: -
cdr3_length: 11
j_call: TRBJ2-7
clone_size: many
v_call: TRBV10-3
cdr3_nt: TGTGCCATCAGTGAGTCAACTGAGCAGTACTTC
cdr3_aa: CAISESTEQYF

d_call: -
cdr3_length: 14
j_call: TRBJ2-7
clone_size: -
v_call: TRBV19
cdr3_nt: TGTGCCAGTAGTATTTCCCGGGGCGGGTACGAGCAGTACTTC
cdr3_aa: CASSISRGGYEQYF

d_call: -
cdr3_length: 14
j_call: TRBJ2-7
clone_size: -
v_call: TRBV29-1
cdr3_nt: TGCAGCGTTAGCACCGGGACTTCACACGCCAAGCAGTACTTC
cdr3_aa: CSVSTGTSHAKQYF

d_call: -
cdr3_length: 11
j_call: TRBJ2-7
clone_size: -
v_call: TRBV29-1
cdr3_nt: TGCAGCGTTCGGGACTCCTACGAGCAGTACTTC
cdr3_aa: CSVRDSYEQYF

d_call: TRBD1
cdr3_length: 17
j_call: TRBJ2-7
clone_size: -
v_call: TRBV6-4
cdr3_nt: TGTGCCAGCAGTTACGGGACAGGGAACATTTTAACCTACGAGCAGTACTTC
cdr3_aa: CASSYGTGNILTYEQYF

d_call: -
cdr3_length: 14
j_call: TRBJ2-3
clone_size: -
v_call: TRBV15
cdr3_nt: TGTGCCACCAGCAGAGACAGGGGCCCAGATACGCAGTATTTT
cdr3_aa: CATSRDRGPDTQYF

d_call: -
cdr3_length: 15
j_call: TRBJ2-7
clone_size: -
v_call: TRBV15
cdr3_nt: TGTGCCACCAGCAGTTCGGCAGGGGCCTCCTACGAGCAGTACTTC
cdr3_aa: CATSSSAGASYEQYF

d_call: TRBD1
cdr3_length: 14
j_call: TRBJ1-2
clone_size: many
v_call: TRBV7-2
cdr3_nt: TGTGCCAGCAGCGAAGGGACAGGAATATATGGCTACACCTTC
cdr3_aa: CASSEGTGIYGYTF

d_call: -
cdr3_length: 13
j_call: TRBJ2-3
clone_size: -
v_call: TRBV27
cdr3_nt: TGTGCCAGCAGTTTATTAGCCCTACTTACGCAGTATTTT
cdr3_aa: CASSLLALLTQYF

d_call: TRBD1
cdr3_length: 16
j_call: TRBJ2-1
clone_size: -
v_call: TRBV20-1
cdr3_nt: TGCAGTGCCCCAAAGATAGGGGGCTTAGGGTACAATGAGCAGTTCTTC
cdr3_aa: CSAPKIGGLGYNEQFF

d_call: -
cdr3_length: 15
j_call: TRBJ2-2
clone_size: once
v_call: TRBV10-3
cdr3_nt: TGTGCCATCAGTGAGCCGGGAGTTAGCCCCGGGGAGCTGTTTTTT
cdr3_aa: CAISEPGVSPGELFF

d_call: TRBD2
cdr3_length: 16
j_call: TRBJ2-5
clone_size: -
v_call: TRBV15
cdr3_nt: TGTGCCACCAGCAGGTTACTAGCGGGGGGGTTTGAGACCCAGTACTTC
cdr3_aa: CATSRLLAGGFETQYF

d_call: -
cdr3_length: 15
j_call: TRBJ2-7
clone_size: -
v_call: TRBV5-5
cdr3_nt: TGTGCCAGCAGCTTGTCTCCGGGAAGCTCCTACGAGCAGTACTTC
cdr3_aa: CASSLSPGSSYEQYF

d_call: TRBD1
cdr3_length: 13
j_call: TRBJ1-2
clone_size: few
v_call: TRBV19
cdr3_nt: TGTGCCAGTAATGACAGGGAAATGGAGGGCTACACCTTC
cdr3_aa: CASNDREMEGYTF

d_call: -
cdr3_length: 14
j_call: TRBJ2-7
clone_size: -
v_call: TRBV20-1
cdr3_nt: TGCAGTGCAACGAAGGGGGGAACCACCTACGAGCAGTACTTC
cdr3_aa: CSATKGGTTYEQYF

d_call: -
cdr3_length: 15
j_call: TRBJ1-5
clone_size: many
v_call: TRBV6-1
cdr3_nt: TGTGCCAGCAGTGAAGAGGGGCAGGGCGGTCAGCCCCAGCATTTT
cdr3_aa: CASSEEGQGGQPQHF

d_call: -
cdr3_length: 14
j_call: TRBJ2-3
clone_size: -
v_call: TRBV20-1
cdr3_nt: TGCAGTGGCACAGGGACTGGGGGCACAGATACGCAGTATTTT
cdr3_aa: CSGTGTGGTDTQYF

d_call: -
cdr3_length: 13
j_call: TRBJ1-6
clone_size: few
v_call: TRBV20-1
cdr3_nt: TGCAGTGCTAGACGAACACTGGACGCCGCTCCTCACTTT
cdr3_aa: CSARRTLDAAPHF

d_call: -
cdr3_length: 13
j_call: TRBJ1-2
clone_size: many
v_call: TRBV4-1
cdr3_nt: TGCGCCAGCAGCTTCCCTGAAGAGGGGGGCTACACCTTC
cdr3_aa: CASSFPEEGGYTF

d_call: TRBD1
cdr3_length: 13
j_call: TRBJ2-7
clone_size: few
v_call: TRBV30
cdr3_nt: TGTGCCTGGGGGGGGGGACAGGGATCCGAGCAGTACTTC
cdr3_aa: CAWGGGQGSEQYF

d_call: -
cdr3_length: 15
j_call: TRBJ2-3
clone_size: -
v_call: TRBV6-2/TRBV6-3
cdr3_nt: TGTGCCAGCAGCTCTTCGATGGATTTCACAGATACGCAGTATTTT
cdr3_aa: CASSSSMDFTDTQYF

d_call: TRBD1
cdr3_length: 14
j_call: TRBJ1-3
clone_size: many
v_call: TRBV7-9
cdr3_nt: TGTGCCAGCAGCCGCGGACAGGGGGGAAACACCATATATTTT
cdr3_aa: CASSRGQGGNTIYF

d_call: -
cdr3_length: 13
j_call: TRBJ1-2
clone_size: -
v_call: TRBV7-2
cdr3_nt: TGTGCCAGCAGCTTAACAGGGCCGGATGGCTACACCTTC
cdr3_aa: CASSLTGPDGYTF

d_call: -
cdr3_length: 14
j_call: TRBJ1-4
clone_size: many
v_call: TRBV4-2
cdr3_nt: TGTGCCAGCAGCCAAGATCGGGGGGGATACAAACTGTTTTTT
cdr3_aa: CASSQDRGGYKLFF

d_call: TRBD1
cdr3_length: 13
j_call: TRBJ1-6
clone_size: -
v_call: TRBV5-1
cdr3_nt: TGCGCCAGCAGTTGGACAGGGTATTCACCCCTCCACTTT
cdr3_aa: CASSWTGYSPLHF

d_call: -
cdr3_length: 15
j_call: TRBJ1-1
clone_size: -
v_call: TRBV15
cdr3_nt: TGTGCCACCAGCAGAGAAGGACTAGCGGAACCCGAAGCTTTCTTT
cdr3_aa: CATSREGLAEPEAFF

d_call: TRBD1
cdr3_length: 14
j_call: TRBJ1-4
clone_size: few
v_call: TRBV2
cdr3_nt: TGTGCCAGCAGTGAGGGACAGATTAATGAAAAACTGTTTTTT
cdr3_aa: CASSEGQINEKLFF

d_call: -
cdr3_length: 16
j_call: TRBJ1-1
clone_size: -
v_call: TRBV9
cdr3_nt: TGTGCCAGCAGCCCACCCCTAGGGGGTTGGAACACTGAAGCTTTCTTT
cdr3_aa: CASSPPLGGWNTEAFF

d_call: TRBD1
cdr3_length: 14
j_call: TRBJ1-5
clone_size: -
v_call: TRBV2
cdr3_nt: TGTGCCAGCAGTCGGACAGGGGGCGATCAGCCCCAGCATTTT
cdr3_aa: CASSRTGGDQPQHF

d_call: TRBD2
cdr3_length: 14
j_call: TRBJ2-1
clone_size: -
v_call: TRBV20-1
cdr3_nt: TGCAGTGCCCCGGTCATCGGGAGGAACAATGAGCAGTTCTTC
cdr3_aa: CSAPVIGRNNEQFF

d_call: -
cdr3_length: 16
j_call: TRBJ2-1
clone_size: once
v_call: TRBV6-5
cdr3_nt: TGTGCCGGCAGTTACCCTCTAGAGGGTACGAACAATGAGCAGTTCTTC
cdr3_aa: CAGSYPLEGTNNEQFF

d_call: TRBD1
cdr3_length: 16
j_call: TRBJ1-1
clone_size: -
v_call: TRBV24-1
cdr3_nt: TGTGCCACCAGTGTCCTACAGGGACAGGGAGGAACTGAAGCTTTCTTT
cdr3_aa: CATSVLQGQGGTEAFF

d_call: TRBD2
cdr3_length: 15
j_call: TRBJ2-7
clone_size: many
v_call: TRBV6-1
cdr3_nt: TGTGCCAGCAGTGAAGCGGCTAGCGGGGGTTACGAGCAGTACTTC
cdr3_aa: CASSEAASGGYEQYF

d_call: TRBD2
cdr3_length: 16
j_call: TRBJ2-3
clone_size: few
v_call: TRBV20-1
cdr3_nt: TGCAGTGCTAGGCTCGAGACTAGCGGGGACACAGATACGCAGTATTTT
cdr3_aa: CSARLETSGDTDTQYF

d_call: -
cdr3_length: 16
j_call: TRBJ2-1
clone_size: many
v_call: TRBV12-3/TRBV12-4
cdr3_nt: TGTGCCAGCAGTTTAGTAGGGGGGGGGCCTTACAATGAGCAGTTCTTC
cdr3_aa: CASSLVGGGPYNEQFF

d_call: -
cdr3_length: 13
j_call: TRBJ2-7
clone_size: -
v_call: TRBV7-2
cdr3_nt: TGTGCCAGCAGCTATACAGGAAGGCAGCCGCAGTACTTC
cdr3_aa: CASSYTGRQPQYF

d_call: -
cdr3_length: 17
j_call: TRBJ1-2
clone_size: -
v_call: TRBV10-2
cdr3_nt: TGCGCCAGCAGTGAGTCGGGAGGGCGCCCAGCTAACTATGGCTACATCTTC
cdr3_aa: CASSESGGRPANYGYIF

d_call: -
cdr3_length: 14
j_call: TRBJ1-1
clone_size: -
v_call: TRBV20-1
cdr3_nt: TGCAGTGCTAGACTGGGACACAGGAACACTGAAGCTTTCTTT
cdr3_aa: CSARLGHRNTEAFF

d_call: TRBD2
cdr3_length: 17
j_call: TRBJ2-2
clone_size: -
v_call: TRBV10-3
cdr3_nt: TGTGCCATCAGTTCCCACCTAGCGGGGGGGCGCACCGGGGAGCTGTTTTTT
cdr3_aa: CAISSHLAGGRTGELFF

d_call: -
cdr3_length: 17
j_call: TRBJ2-3
clone_size: -
v_call: TRBV19
cdr3_nt: TGTGCCAGTACCCCTTGGAGTGGTGGGGGTAGCACAGATACGCAGTATTTT
cdr3_aa: CASTPWSGGGSTDTQYF

d_call: TRBD2
cdr3_length: 15
j_call: TRBJ2-3
clone_size: -
v_call: TRBV7-2
cdr3_nt: TGTGCCAGCAGCTCCTGGACTAGTGCCACAGATACGCAGTATTTT
cdr3_aa: CASSSWTSATDTQYF

d_call: -
cdr3_length: 15
j_call: TRBJ2-7
clone_size: -
v_call: TRBV5-1
cdr3_nt: TGCGCCAGCGCATGGGTTGGGACGCAAACCAGCGAGCAGTACTTC
cdr3_aa: CASAWVGTQTSEQYF

d_call: -
cdr3_length: 14
j_call: TRBJ1-5
clone_size: -
v_call: TRBV12-3/TRBV12-4
cdr3_nt: TGTGCCAGCAGTTCCCGGACAGCCAATCAGCCCCAGCATTTT
cdr3_aa: CASSSRTANQPQHF

d_call: TRBD1
cdr3_length: 15
j_call: TRBJ2-7
clone_size: many
v_call: TRBV20-1
cdr3_nt: TGCAGTGCTAGAGATCCCACAGGGGGTACCTACGAGCAGTACTTC
cdr3_aa: CSARDPTGGTYEQYF

d_call: -
cdr3_length: 13
j_call: TRBJ1-1
clone_size: many
v_call: TRBV27
cdr3_nt: TGTGCCAGCAGTTTAGTCCCTTACACTGAAGCTTTCTTT
cdr3_aa: CASSLVPYTEAFF

d_call: -
cdr3_length: 15
j_call: TRBJ2-3
clone_size: -
v_call: TRBV5-1
cdr3_nt: TGCGCCAGCAGCTTGGTTGGCGGGAGCACAGATACGCAGTATTTT
cdr3_aa: CASSLVGGSTDTQYF

d_call: -
cdr3_length: 13
j_call: TRBJ2-3
clone_size: many
v_call: TRBV7-3
cdr3_nt: TGTGCCAGCAGCTTAATCTTACAGGGTACGCAGTATTTT
cdr3_aa: CASSLILQGTQYF

d_call: TRBD1
cdr3_length: 14
j_call: TRBJ1-6
clone_size: many
v_call: TRBV13
cdr3_nt: TGTGCCAGCAGCCAGGACAGGGGAAATTCACCCCTCCACTTT
cdr3_aa: CASSQDRGNSPLHF

d_call: -
cdr3_length: 14
j_call: TRBJ1-1
clone_size: -
v_call: TRBV27
cdr3_nt: TGTGCCAGCAGTTTATCGAGGGGCTGGACTGAAGCTTTCTTT
cdr3_aa: CASSLSRGWTEAFF

d_call: TRBD1
cdr3_length: 12
j_call: TRBJ2-1
clone_size: once
v_call: TRBV7-7
cdr3_nt: TGTGCTAGCAGCTTCCACAGGGGCCAGCAGTTCTTC
cdr3_aa: CASSFHRGQQFF